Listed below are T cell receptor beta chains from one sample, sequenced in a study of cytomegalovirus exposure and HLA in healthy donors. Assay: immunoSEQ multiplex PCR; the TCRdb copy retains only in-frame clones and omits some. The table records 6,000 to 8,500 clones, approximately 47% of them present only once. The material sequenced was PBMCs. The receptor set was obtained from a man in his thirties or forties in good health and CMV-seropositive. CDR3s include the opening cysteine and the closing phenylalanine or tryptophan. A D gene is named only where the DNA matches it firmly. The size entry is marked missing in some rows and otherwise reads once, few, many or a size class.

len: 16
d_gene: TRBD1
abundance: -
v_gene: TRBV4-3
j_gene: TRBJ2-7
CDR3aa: CASSQVGTGGSYEQYF
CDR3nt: TGCGCCAGCAGCCAAGTTGGTACAGGGGGCTCCTACGAGCAGTACTTC

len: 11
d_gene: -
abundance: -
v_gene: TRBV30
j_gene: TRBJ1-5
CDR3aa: CAWSTGQPQHF
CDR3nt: TGTGCCTGGAGTACGGGACAGCCCCAGCATTTT

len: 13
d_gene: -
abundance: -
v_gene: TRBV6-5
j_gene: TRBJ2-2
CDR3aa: CASSPTSTGELFF
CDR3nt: TGTGCCAGCAGTCCCACGAGCACCGGGGAGCTGTTTTTT

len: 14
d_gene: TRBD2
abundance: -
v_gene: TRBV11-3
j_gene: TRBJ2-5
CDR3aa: CASSLVGGGETQYF
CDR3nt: TGTGCCAGCAGCCTGGTGGGCGGGGGAGAGACCCAGTACTTC

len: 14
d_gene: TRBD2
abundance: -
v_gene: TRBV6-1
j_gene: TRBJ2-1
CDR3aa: CASSAGLAGSTGFF
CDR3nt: TGTGCCAGCAGTGCCGGACTAGCCGGCTCCACGGGGTTCTTC

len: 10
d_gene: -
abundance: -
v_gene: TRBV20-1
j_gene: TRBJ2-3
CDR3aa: CSVRTDTQYF
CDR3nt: TGCAGTGTCAGGACAGATACGCAGTATTTT

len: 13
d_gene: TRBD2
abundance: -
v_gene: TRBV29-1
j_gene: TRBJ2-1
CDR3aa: CSGRTSGAHEQFF
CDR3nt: TGCAGCGGGCGGACTAGCGGGGCCCATGAGCAGTTCTTC

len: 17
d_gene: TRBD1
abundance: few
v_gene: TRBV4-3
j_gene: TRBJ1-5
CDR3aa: CASSQERSQGAGQPQHF
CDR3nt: TGCGCCAGCAGCCAAGAACGGAGTCAGGGGGCCGGTCAGCCCCAGCATTTT

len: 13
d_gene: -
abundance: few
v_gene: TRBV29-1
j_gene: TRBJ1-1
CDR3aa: CSVGVYAAAEAFF
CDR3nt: TGCAGCGTTGGTGTCTATGCAGCGGCTGAAGCTTTCTTT

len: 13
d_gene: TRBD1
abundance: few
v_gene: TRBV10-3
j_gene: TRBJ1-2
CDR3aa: CAISIAGTDGYTF
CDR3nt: TGTGCCATCAGTATCGCCGGGACAGATGGCTACACCTTC

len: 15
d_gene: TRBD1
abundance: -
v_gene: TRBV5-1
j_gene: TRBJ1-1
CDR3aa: CASSLQGARSTEAFF
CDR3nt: TGCGCCAGCAGCTTGCAGGGGGCGCGATCCACTGAAGCTTTCTTT

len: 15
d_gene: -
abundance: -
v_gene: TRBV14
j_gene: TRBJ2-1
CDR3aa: CASSHRDPTYNEQFF
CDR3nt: TGTGCCAGCAGCCATAGAGATCCTACCTACAATGAGCAGTTCTTC

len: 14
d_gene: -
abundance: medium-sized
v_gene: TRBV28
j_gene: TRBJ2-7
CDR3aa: CASMQTPQGYEQYF
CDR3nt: TGTGCCAGCATGCAAACGCCCCAGGGATACGAGCAGTACTTC

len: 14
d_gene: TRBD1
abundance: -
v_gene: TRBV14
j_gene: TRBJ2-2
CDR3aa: CASSAYRGTGELFF
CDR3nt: TGTGCCAGCAGCGCCTACAGGGGAACCGGGGAGCTGTTTTTT

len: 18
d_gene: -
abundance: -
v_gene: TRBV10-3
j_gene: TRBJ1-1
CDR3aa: CAISESTFVGAVNTEAFF
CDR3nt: TGTGCCATCAGTGAGTCGACATTCGTGGGGGCGGTGAACACTGAAGCTTTCTTT

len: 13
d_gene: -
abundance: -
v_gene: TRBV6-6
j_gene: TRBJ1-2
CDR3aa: CASRPGLDYGYTF
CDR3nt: TGTGCCAGCAGGCCAGGGTTGGACTATGGCTACACCTTC

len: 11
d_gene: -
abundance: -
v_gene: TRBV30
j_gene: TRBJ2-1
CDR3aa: CAWTPNNEQFF
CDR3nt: TGTGCCTGGACCCCCAACAATGAGCAGTTCTTC

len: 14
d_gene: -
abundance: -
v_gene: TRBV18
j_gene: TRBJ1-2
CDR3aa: CASSPPIGVYGYTF
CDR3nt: TGTGCCAGCTCACCACCAATAGGGGTCTATGGCTACACCTTC

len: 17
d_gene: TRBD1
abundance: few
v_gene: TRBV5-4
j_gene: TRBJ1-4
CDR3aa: CASSLGSGDRVGEKLFF
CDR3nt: TGTGCCAGCAGCTTGGGCTCGGGGGACAGGGTGGGTGAAAAACTGTTTTTT

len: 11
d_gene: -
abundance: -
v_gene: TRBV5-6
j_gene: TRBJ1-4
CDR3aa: CASSSNSKLFF
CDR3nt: TGTGCCAGCAGCTCTAATTCAAAACTGTTTTTT

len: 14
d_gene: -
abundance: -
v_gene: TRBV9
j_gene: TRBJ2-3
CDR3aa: CASSAGLGTDTQYF
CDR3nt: TGTGCCAGCAGCGCCGGACTTGGCACAGATACGCAGTATTTT

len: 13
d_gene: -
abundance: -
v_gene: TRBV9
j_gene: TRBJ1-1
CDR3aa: CASSVQGSTEAFF
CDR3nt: TGTGCCAGCAGCGTCCAGGGTAGCACTGAAGCTTTCTTT

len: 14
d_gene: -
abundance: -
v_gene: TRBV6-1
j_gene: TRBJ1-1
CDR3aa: CASSGGLMGTEAFF
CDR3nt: TGTGCCAGCAGTGGGGGACTTATGGGCACTGAAGCTTTCTTT